This note documents a single T cell receptor beta chain sequence. The antigen remains unidentified. The method was immunoSEQ multiplex PCR; TCRdb's version includes in-frame clones alone and lacks a portion of them. The sample holds more than 10,000 clones; 75% to 90% are singletons and the top ten take more than 20%. The data were taken from a study of PD-1 blockade in classical Hodgkin lymphoma. Each patient experienced a relapse that followed autologous stem cell transplantation, and brentuximab vedotin exposure varied. Study-wide findings and caveats: In newly diagnosed patients, baseline TCR diversity was reportedly below that of healthy donors. Diversity in CD4+ TCRs, unlike that measured in CD8+ TCRs, had risen significantly by C4D1.

Looked up from germline, CDR1 is KGHSH and CDR2 is LQKENI. This CDR3 contains 13 residues. Trimming stripped 3 bases from V and 2 bases from J, with 7 bases between. Sample: peripheral blood mononuclear cells (PBMCs), taken at baseline. The receptor was isolated from a human donor with classical Hodgkin lymphoma. This chain uses TRBV18 with TRBJ1-2; the D gene is possibly TRBD1 (5 bases). The CDR3 coding sequence is TGTGCCAGCTCACCGGGACGGAACTATGGCTACACCTTC. Its protein product is CASSPGRNYGYTF. Based on the CDR3 plus reference TRBV18 and TRBJ1-2, the full variable domain is NAGVMQNPRHLVRRRGQEARLRCSPMKGHSHVYWYRQLPEEGLKFMVYLQKENIIDESGMPKERFSAEFPKEGPSILRIQQVVRGDSAAYFCASSPGRNYGYTFGSGTRLTVV.